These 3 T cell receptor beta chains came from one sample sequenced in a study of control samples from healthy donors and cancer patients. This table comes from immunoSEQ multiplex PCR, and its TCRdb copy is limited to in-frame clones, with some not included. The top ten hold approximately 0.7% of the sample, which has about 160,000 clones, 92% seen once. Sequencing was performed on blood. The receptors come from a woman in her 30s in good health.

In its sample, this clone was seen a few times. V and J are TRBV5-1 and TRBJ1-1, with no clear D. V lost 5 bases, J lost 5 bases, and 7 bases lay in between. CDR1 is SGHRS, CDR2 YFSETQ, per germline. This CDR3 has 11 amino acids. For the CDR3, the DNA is TGCGCCAGCAGAGGAGAGACTGAAGCTTTCTTT. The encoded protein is CASRGETEAFF.

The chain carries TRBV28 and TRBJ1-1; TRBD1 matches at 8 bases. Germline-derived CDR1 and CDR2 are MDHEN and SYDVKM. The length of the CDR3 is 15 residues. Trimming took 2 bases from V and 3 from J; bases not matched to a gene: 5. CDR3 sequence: CASSLANRGYTEAFF. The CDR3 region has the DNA TGTGCCAGCAGTTTAGCGAACAGGGGGTACACTGAAGCTTTCTTT.

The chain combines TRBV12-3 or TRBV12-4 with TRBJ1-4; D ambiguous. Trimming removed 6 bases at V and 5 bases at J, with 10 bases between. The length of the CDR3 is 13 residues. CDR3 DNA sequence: TGTGCCAGCAGCCCCCCCCCAAATGAAAAACTGTTTTTT. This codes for CASSPPPNEKLFF.